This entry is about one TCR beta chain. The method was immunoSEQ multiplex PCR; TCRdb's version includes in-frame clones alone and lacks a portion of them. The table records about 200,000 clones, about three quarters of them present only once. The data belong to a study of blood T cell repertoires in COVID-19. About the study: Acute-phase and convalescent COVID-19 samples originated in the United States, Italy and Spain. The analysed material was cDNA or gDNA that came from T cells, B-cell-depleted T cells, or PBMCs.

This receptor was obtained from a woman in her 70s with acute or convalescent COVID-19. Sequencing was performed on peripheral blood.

CDR3 amino acids: CASSPGGGSGYTF. The CDR3 bases are TGTGCCAGCAGCCCCGGAGGAGGATCTGGCTACACCTTC. The chain uses TRBV9 and TRBJ1-2; unclear D gene. CDR3 length equals 13 residues. Germline CDR1 and CDR2: SGDLS and YYNGEE. Trimming removed 4 bases at V and 7 bases at J, with 14 bases between.